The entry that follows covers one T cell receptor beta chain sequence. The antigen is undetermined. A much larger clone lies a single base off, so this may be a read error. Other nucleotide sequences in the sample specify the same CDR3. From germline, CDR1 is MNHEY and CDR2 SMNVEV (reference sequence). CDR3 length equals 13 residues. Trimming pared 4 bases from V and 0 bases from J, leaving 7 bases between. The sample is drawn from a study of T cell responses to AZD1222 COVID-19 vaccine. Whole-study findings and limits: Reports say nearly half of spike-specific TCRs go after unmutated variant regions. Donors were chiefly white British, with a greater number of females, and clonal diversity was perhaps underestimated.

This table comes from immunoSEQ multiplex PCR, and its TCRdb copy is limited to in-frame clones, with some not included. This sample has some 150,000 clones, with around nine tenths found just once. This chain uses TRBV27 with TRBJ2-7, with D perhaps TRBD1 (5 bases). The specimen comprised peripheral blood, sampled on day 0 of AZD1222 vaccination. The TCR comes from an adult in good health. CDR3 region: CASSSGISYEQYF. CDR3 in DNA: TGTGCCAGCAGTTCAGGGATCTCCTACGAGCAGTACTTC.